The next 11 T cell receptor beta chains were all read from a single sample in a study of regulatory T cells in long-lasting Graves disease. Building of the TCR beta libraries involved iRepertoire HTBI primers and Arm-PCR of CDR3 regions. TCRdb processed the multiplex PCR reads anew with MiXCR; each CDR3 protein has one entry. The data show roughly 430,000 distinct CDR3 sequences, roughly 17% seen once. Time point meaning: newly diagnosed GD, antithyroid drugs for less than 3 months. RNA extracted from PBMCs served as the sequencing template. This same sample was also part of a study on T cells in Graves' hyperthyroidism and ophthalmopathy.

The material sequenced was peripheral blood mononuclear cells (PBMCs), taken at new diagnosis, from a patient treated with antithyroid drugs. The receptors derive from a woman in her twenties or thirties with Graves disease.

This chain links TRBV7-9 with TRBJ2-3, with TRBD2 as a possible D gene (5 bases). The CDR3 consists of 14 residues. Deletions cut 8 bases from V and 2 bases from J, with 14 bases between. Germline values: CDR1 SEHNR, CDR2 FQNEAQ (reference sequence). This chain's CDR3 is CASVLVGDTDTQYF. Here the CDR3 DNA reads TGTGCCAGCGTCCTAGTCGGGGACACAGATACGCAGTATTTT.

On this clonotype: This likely came from a read error, as a far larger clone is one base away. This chain connects TRBV7-9 to TRBJ2-1, with 7 nucleotides matching TRBD1. From germline, CDR1 is SEHNR and CDR2 FQNEAQ (reference sequence). The CDR3 length is 14 residues. CDR3: CASSRDSSHNEQFF. The CDR3 nucleotides read TGTGCCAGCAGCCGGGACAGCTCCCACAATGAGCAGTTCTTC.

A word on this clonotype: This sequence may be a read error, since a much larger clone differs from it by one base. This chain joins TRBV3-1 and TRBJ1-2; D gene unclear. The CDR3 runs 14 residues. Germline assignment: CDR1 LGHDT and CDR2 YNNKEL (reference sequence). Deletions cut 1 base from V and 4 bases from J, with 10 bases between. Written as DNA, the CDR3 is TGTGCCAGCAGCCAAGGACTCGCCGGCTATGGCTACACCTTC. This encodes CASSQGLAGYGYTF.

There are many counts of this clonotype. CDR3 in amino acids: CASSSPRGRQGAFNEQFF. The CDR3 nucleotides are TGTGCCAGCAGCTCACCGCGGGGGAGACAGGGGGCCTTCAATGAGCAGTTCTTC. The chain joins TRBV7-3 to TRBJ2-1; 10 nucleotides match TRBD1. J was trimmed by 6 bases and V by 4 bases; bases with no gene match: 15. Germline V gene data show CDR1 as SGHTA and CDR2 as FQGTGA. CDR3 size: 18 residues.

The CDR3 nucleotides are TGTGCCAGCAGCGTAGCGGGAGGGGGAGAATTCACAGATACGCAGTATTTT. This encodes CASSVAGGGEFTDTQYF. This chain uses TRBV11-2 with TRBJ2-3; 11 bases align to TRBD2. CDR1 is SGHAT and CDR2 is FQNNGV in the germline V gene. J lost 2 bases, V lost 5 bases, and 9 bases had no gene match. This CDR3 contains 17 residues.

With respect to this clonotype: A much larger clone is a single base away; this may be a read error. The rearrangement links TRBV20-1 to TRBJ2-1, with D uncertain. Germline assignment: CDR1 DFQATT and CDR2 SNEGSKA (reference sequence). This CDR3 is built from 12 residues. Trimming removed 3 bases from V and 13 bases from J, with 16 bases in between. Here the CDR3 reads CSASPVRQVQFF. In DNA form, the CDR3 reads TGCAGTGCTAGCCCTGTTCGTCAGGTTCAGTTCTTC.

In its sample, this clonotype was seen many times. This chain connects TRBV10-3 to TRBJ2-1, with D possibly called TRBD1 or TRBD2 (6 bases each). The V end lost 3 bases, the J end lost 6 bases, and 15 bases lay between the germline ends. The CDR3 length is 15 residues. Germline V gene sequence: CDR1 ENHRY, CDR2 SYGVKD. The CDR3 loop is CAISDSRRGANEQFF. As DNA, the CDR3 is TGTGCCATCAGTGATTCGCGGAGGGGGGCCAATGAGCAGTTCTTC.

A word on this clonotype: A read error likely explains this, since a far larger clone differs by one base. The genes are TRBV6-1 and TRBJ2-1; D gene unclear. The CDR3 totals 14 residues. Looked up from germline, CDR1 is MNHNS and CDR2 is SASEGT. The V and J ends lost 3 bases and 8 bases respectively, with 14 bases between them. The CDR3 region is CASSDVAREYEQFF. CDR3 nucleotide sequence: TGTGCCAGCAGTGATGTTGCTAGGGAATATGAGCAGTTCTTC.

A single count supports this clonotype. The likely explanation is a read error, given a far larger clone one base away. The chain couples TRBV6-2 or TRBV6-3 to TRBJ2-1; tentatively, D is TRBD2 (6 bases). Germline CDR1 is MNHEY and CDR2 is SVGEGT. V lost 4 bases to trimming and J lost 4 bases, with 17 bases between them. This CDR3 is built from 16 residues. Written as DNA, the CDR3 is TGTGCCAGCAGTTCCCTAGCGAGAGTTCGTTACAATGAGCAGTTCTTC. Amino acids: CASSSLARVRYNEQFF.

At least ten counts were recorded for this clonotype. This rearrangement joins TRBV4-3 to TRBJ2-5; 10 bases are shared with TRBD2. This CDR3 is built from 16 residues. The germline V gene encodes CDR1 LGHNA and CDR2 YSLEER. J lost 2 bases, V lost 2 bases, and 5 bases had no gene match. The CDR3 loop is CASSQWTSGAQETQYF. CDR3 nucleotides: TGCGCCAGCAGCCAATGGACTAGCGGAGCACAAGAGACCCAGTACTTC.

In its sample, this clonotype was seen many times. The V and J genes are TRBV27 and TRBJ2-1; 10 bases agree with TRBD2. V shed 8 bases, J shed 1 base, and the junction held 8 bases outside the gene matches. Germline CDR1 reads MNHEY; CDR2 reads SMNVEV (reference sequence). This CDR3 has 16 amino acids. CDR3 in amino acids: CASYSPSGRSYNEQFF. For the CDR3, the DNA is TGTGCCAGCTATTCTCCTAGCGGGAGATCCTACAATGAGCAGTTCTTC.